This T cell receptor (beta chain) was documented in a study of read filtering for tumor transcriptome and immune sequencing (dated by TCRdb to the early 2020s). In the study overall: The cohort consisted of about 17 male and roughly 13 female patients, with a mean age of about 70 years and an age range of roughly 45 to 80. Under revised international staging, roughly eight patients fell into R-ISS I, 16 into R-ISS II and over five into R-ISS III. After DNase treatment, whole-transcriptome libraries were prepared using the TruSeq RNA Access Library Prep Kit. Per sample, about 4.05 to 11 million TCR-region mapped reads were obtained with IR-seq, compared with only roughly 75 to 1,400 with RNA-seq. Using the same bone marrow samples, the study compared TCR repertoires obtained by targeted immune repertoire sequencing with those obtained by bulk whole-transcriptome sequencing. One main goal was a read-filtering strategy for immune repertoire data, in particular deciding whether clonotypes backed by only one read should be removed. Findings and caveats that apply to the study as a whole: Rather than purified T cells, the sorted CD138-negative fraction was a mixed bone marrow immune population. Removing single-read clonotypes increased the correlation between IR-seq and RNA-seq shared clonotype proportions. Compared with RNA-seq, IR-seq captured clonotypes at much higher depth and more reliably, and a smaller IR-seq throughput was enough to identify most shared clonotypes. In IR-seq, roughly four fifths of clonotypes but about 3.5% of total reads were represented by single-read clonotypes, whereas in RNA-seq, about 70% of clonotypes and 40% to 55% of reads were represented by single-read clonotypes.

The CDR3 covers 15 residues, taking in both the cysteine and the phenylalanine. The entry retains the CDR3 DNA only, 45 bases that are in frame from base 1. At the junction V is shortened by 0 bases and J by 1 base, with 7 bases in between. In the germline V gene, CDR1 corresponds to MNHGY and CDR2 to SAAAGT. TCR libraries were constructed from approximately 390 ng RNA using the Immunoverse kit, and molecular barcoded adaptors covering alpha/delta and beta/gamma chains were employed. The same RNA used for transcriptome sequencing was used for TCR library preparation. Sequencing of the TCR libraries was done on an Illumina HiSeq 4000 with 2 x 150 cycles. The authors processed their data as follows. MiXCR aligned TCR reads to human V, D, J and C references and assembled the aligned reads into CDR3 clonotypes, with quality filtering and error correction included. The tcR package in R was used for analysis of clonotype counts and gene usage diversity. Raw mapping reads were checked after the RNA-seq reads had been mapped by STAR aligner version 2.5.3a onto the human GRCh37 genome. IR-seq fastq files were randomly downsampled with Seqtk 1.3 to test the effect of sequencing depth on detected clonotypes. TCRdb redid the processing of the public reads, applying fastp at Q25 and MiXCR, and retained in-frame beta chains. Each entry is one CDR3 protein sequence, shown with its most common DNA and genes. The V and J calls and clone size come from TCRdb's table, not from the authors' own analysis. This sample gives more than 45,000 distinct CDR3 sequences in total; 9% to 15% of them show up just once. The ten largest clones capture more than 15% of the sample.

Ten or more counts support this clonotype. What antigen it recognizes has not been identified. No base quality information exists; no much larger clone differs at one position. Every patient had bone marrow sampled at the time of active disease. Ficoll-Hypaque density gradient centrifugation was used to isolate the bone marrow mononuclear cells. CD138-negative cells were obtained by negative selection after labeling with CD138 magnetic microbeads on a MACS separator, removing myeloma plasma cells. Flow cytometry on an Attune NxT with CD138 antibodies was used to check the purity of the isolated cells. TRIzol reagent was used to extract total RNA, which was then quantified with a NanoDrop spectrophotometer. For each patient, the CD138-negative bone marrow sample underwent paired RNA-seq and IR-seq.

Input material: a population of CD138-negative cells sorted from bone marrow. In light of the paper, this sample's cell subset or site label describes: bone marrow mononuclear cells depleted of CD138+ plasma/myeloma cells by negative magnetic selection. The receptor chain draws on TRBV6-8 and TRBJ2-1, with a weak D call of TRBD1 (5 bases match). The sequence derives from a donor at least 40 years old with multiple myeloma. DNA sequence: TGTGCCAGCAGTTACTCGAGACAGTCCTACAATGAGCAGTTCTTC. This encodes CASSYSRQSYNEQFF.